This T cell receptor (beta chain) derives from a study of T cell responses to AZD1222 COVID-19 vaccine. Sequencing used immunoSEQ multiplex PCR; TCRdb keeps in-frame clones, though not all of them. This table holds roughly 80,000 clones, 88% found once. Per germline, CDR1 SGHAT and CDR2 FQNNGV. The trim removed 4 bases at V and 2 bases at J, leaving 2 bases unmatched. The CDR3 spans 15 residues. Study-level points and caveats: Rises in breadth and depth of Spike-specific TCRs came after two AZD1222 doses. Clonal diversity was possibly underestimated; the donors were predominantly white British and more often female.

With respect to this clone: Its cognate antigen is unknown.

The chain joins TRBV11-2 to TRBJ2-7; 13 bases fit TRBD2. The receptor was isolated from an adult in good health. The specimen comprised peripheral blood, sampled on day 0 of MenACWY control vaccination. The CDR3 region is CASSWGTSGAYEQYF. The CDR3 DNA reads as TGTGCCAGCAGCTGGGGGACTAGCGGGGCCTACGAGCAGTACTTC.